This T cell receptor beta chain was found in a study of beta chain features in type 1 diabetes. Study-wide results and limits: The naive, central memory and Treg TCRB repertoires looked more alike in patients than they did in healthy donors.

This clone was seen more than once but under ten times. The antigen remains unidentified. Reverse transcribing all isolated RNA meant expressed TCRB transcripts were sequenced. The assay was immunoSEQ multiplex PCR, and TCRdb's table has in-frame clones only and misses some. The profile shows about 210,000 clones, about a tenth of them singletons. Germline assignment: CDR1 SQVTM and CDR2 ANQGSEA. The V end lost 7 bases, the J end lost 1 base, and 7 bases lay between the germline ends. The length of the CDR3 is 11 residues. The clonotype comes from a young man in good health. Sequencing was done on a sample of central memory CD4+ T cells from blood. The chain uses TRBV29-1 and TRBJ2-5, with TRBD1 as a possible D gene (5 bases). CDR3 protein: CSGGIQETQYF. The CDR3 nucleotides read TGCAGCGGGGGCATCCAAGAGACCCAGTACTTC. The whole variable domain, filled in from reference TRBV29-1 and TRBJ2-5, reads SAVISQKPSRDICQRGTSLTIQCQVDSQVTMMFWYRQQPGQSLTLIATANQGSEATYESGFVIDKFPISRPNLTFSTLTVSNMSPEDSSIYLCSGGIQETQYFGPGTRLLVL.